This T cell receptor beta chain was sequenced in a study of radiation and T cells in renal cell carcinoma. Findings of the study overall: No pretreatment tumor biopsies were available for baseline clonotypes. In blood, top tumor clones expanded by 2 weeks, shrinking by 4.

The CDR3 consists of 18 residues. The germline V gene has CDR1 LNHNV and CDR2 YYDKDF (reference sequence). V lost 6 bases, J lost 2 bases, and 15 bases stayed unmatched. Indicated time point: blood 4 weeks post-SBRT, at nephrectomy. Treatment denoted: 15 Gy SBRT to primary tumor, nephrectomy 4 weeks later. With regard to this clone: Its antigen is not known.

Libraries were prepared by immunoSEQ multiplex PCR; TCRdb keeps only in-frame clonotypes and omits some of them. The repertoire consists of around 99,000 clones, with approximately 80% occurring once and the leading ten covering approximately 7.7%. The specimen was blood, collected from a patient whose treatment included radiotherapy and nephrectomy. The chain recombines TRBV15 with TRBJ2-7, with 11 bases lining up with TRBD2. The origin of this receptor is a man aged 55-75 years with renal cell carcinoma. As DNA, the CDR3 is TGTGCCACCAGAGGGGACCACGGGACTAGCGGAATCACCTACGAGCAGTACTTC. Translating it yields CATRGDHGTSGITYEQYF.